The 8 T cell receptor beta chains listed next were all sequenced from one sample in a study of graft-versus-host responses after intestinal transplantation. Generated by immunoSEQ multiplex PCR, the TCRdb table keeps only in-frame clones and is missing some. Of roughly 120,000 clones in the sample, about nine tenths are singletons; the top ten hold about 0.18%. Their specific antigens are unknown. The sample here was unstimulated CD4+ T cells sorted from spleen or lymph node cells, taken before intestinal transplant. The source is a human donor who received an intestinal transplant.

The V and J genes are TRBV7-9 and TRBJ2-1; 7 bases are a match to TRBD2. CDR3 size: 14 residues. Germline loops: CDR1 SEHNR, CDR2 FQNEAQ (reference sequence). V dropped 5 bases and J dropped 11; count of bases not matched to a gene: 12. CDR3 protein: CASSPKETGGKQFF. CDR3 nucleotide sequence: TGTGCCAGCAGCCCTAAGGAGACCGGGGGGAAGCAGTTCTTC.

The V gene is TRBV18, the J gene TRBJ1-2; D might be TRBD1 (5 bases). Germline CDR1 KGHSH, CDR2 LQKENI. V was clipped by 3 bases and J by 8 bases, with 13 bases between them. The CDR3 is 13 residues long. CDR3 DNA sequence: TGTGCCAGCTCACCGAACAGACCAGGGGGCTACACCTTC. This sequence encodes CASSPNRPGGYTF.

This clone was recorded only once. The chain combines TRBV7-2 with TRBJ2-7; D remains unclear. Trimming took 1 base from V and 1 from J, leaving 8 bases between them. Germline-derived CDR1 and CDR2 are SGHTA and FQGNSA. The CDR3 length is 14 residues. CDR3 sequence (DNA): TGTGCCAGCAGCTTAGAAGGCGGATCCTACGAGCAGTACTTC. Protein sequence: CASSLEGGSYEQYF.

The chain combines TRBV19 with TRBJ2-1, with D maybe TRBD2 (5 bases). CDR1 is LNHDA, CDR2 SQIVND, per germline (reference sequence). The CDR3 loop spans 15 amino acids. Trimming cost V 5 bases and J 7 bases, with 18 bases left between them. CDR3 residues: CASSALVGEPNEQFF. The CDR3 DNA reads TGTGCCAGTAGTGCTTTAGTGGGAGAGCCGAATGAGCAGTTCTTC.

This rearrangement joins TRBV7-9 to TRBJ2-3; D remains ambiguous. With 1 base removed from V and 3 bases from J, the gap between germline ends came to 11 bases. Germline V gene data show CDR1 as SEHNR and CDR2 as FQNEAQ (reference sequence). This CDR3 contains 15 residues. This CDR3 is CASSLVAIRTDTQYF. The CDR3 DNA follows: TGTGCCAGCAGCTTAGTAGCAATTAGGACAGATACGCAGTATTTT. Combining the CDR3 with reference TRBV7-9 and TRBJ2-3 gives the whole variable domain DTGVSQNPRHKITKRGQNVTFRCDPISEHNRLYWYRQTLGQGPEFLTYFQNEAQLEKSRLLSDRFSAERPKGSFSTLEIQRTEQGDSAMYLCASSLVAIRTDTQYFGPGTRLTVL.

The genes are TRBV4-1 and TRBJ2-3, with 8 bases that match TRBD2. Trimming at V came to 6 bases and at J to 5 bases, leaving 13 bases not matched to a gene. The CDR3 totals 16 residues. The germline V gene encodes CDR1 MGHRA and CDR2 YSYEKL. CDR3 nucleotides: TGCGCCAGCAGTCGCTCGGGTTCGGGGGGGGGAGATACGCAGTATTTT. It codes for CASSRSGSGGGDTQYF.

This sequence joins TRBV7-2 and TRBJ1-1; no reliable D call. The germline gives CDR1 SGHTA, CDR2 FQGNSA. V was clipped by 3 bases and J by 5 bases, with 4 bases between them. CDR3 length equals 11 residues. The CDR3 DNA reads TGTGCCAGCAGCTTTTATACTGAAGCTTTCTTT. This sequence encodes CASSFYTEAFF.

The chain uses TRBV7-2 and TRBJ1-1; perhaps TRBD1 as D (5 bases). The CDR3 contains 16 residues. The ends were cut back, 3 bases at V and 1 base at J, with 15 bases in the middle. The germline V gene has CDR1 SGHTA and CDR2 FQGNSA. The CDR3 DNA reads TGTGCCAGCAGCTTGGAGTCGACAGCGAAGAACACTGAAGCTTTCTTT. This gives the protein CASSLESTAKNTEAFF. The full variable domain, with the rest looked up from reference TRBV7-2 and TRBJ1-1, is GAGVSQSPSNKVTEKGKDVELRCDPISGHTALYWYRQSLGQGLEFLIYFQGNSAPDKSGLPSDRFSAERTGGSVSTLTIQRTQQEDSAVYLCASSLESTAKNTEAFFGQGTRLTVV.